This T cell receptor beta chain is from a study of control samples from healthy donors and cancer patients. CDR1 MNHEY and CDR2 SMNVEV come from the germline V gene (reference sequence). The CDR3 has 13 amino acids. Trimming removed 5 bases from V and 14 bases from J, with 16 bases in between. The protocol was immunoSEQ multiplex PCR, while the TCRdb copy is restricted to in-frame clones and leaves out a portion. Here the sample spans over 150,000 clones, roughly 92% being singletons. The gene calls are TRBV27 and TRBJ1-6; D is perhaps TRBD1 (5 bases). Sequencing used blood. This receptor was taken from a man aged 25-40 years in good health. For the CDR3, the DNA is TGTGCCAGCAGTGGACGGGGCCGATTATCCCTCCACTTT. The encoded protein is CASSGRGRLSLHF.